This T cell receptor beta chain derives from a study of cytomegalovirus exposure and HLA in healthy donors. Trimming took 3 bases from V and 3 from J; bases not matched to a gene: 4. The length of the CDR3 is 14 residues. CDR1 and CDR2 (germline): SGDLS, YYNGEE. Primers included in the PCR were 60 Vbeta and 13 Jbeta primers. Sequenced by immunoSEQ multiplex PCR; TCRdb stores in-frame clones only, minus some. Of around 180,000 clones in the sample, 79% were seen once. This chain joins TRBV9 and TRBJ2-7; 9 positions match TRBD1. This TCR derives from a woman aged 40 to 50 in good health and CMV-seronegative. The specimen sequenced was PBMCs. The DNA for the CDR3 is TGTGCCAGCAGCGCCGGGACAGGGTACTACGAGCAGTACTTC. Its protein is CASSAGTGYYEQYF.